This T cell receptor (beta chain) was identified in a study of beta chain features in type 1 diabetes. Regarding the study as a whole: In comparison with healthy donors, patients had naive, central memory and Treg TCRB repertoires that appeared more similar. For Type 1 diabetes patients, all four CD4+ subsets carried TCRB CDR3s that were moderately but significantly shorter.

Expressed TCRB transcripts were sequenced because the isolated RNA had all been reverse transcribed beforehand. Read counts averaged about 3.57 million for samples of naive, central memory and regulatory T cells. The table came from immunoSEQ multiplex PCR; TCRdb's copy has only in-frame clones and leaves some out. The sample holds 600,000 to 750,000 clones, around an eighth seen once. Blood was drawn once from each donor into heparinised tubes. The draws averaged roughly 120 mL. Based on CD45RO/CCR7/CD25/CD127/CD95/CD27, CD4+ regulatory, stem cell-like memory, naive and central memory cells were sorted. Only a few counts were recorded for this clone. Its target is not known. CDR1 and CDR2 (germline): MDHEN, SYDVKM. The germline V and J ends were trimmed by 3 bases and 10 bases, with 13 bases remaining between them. The CDR3 length is 14 residues.

The V and J genes are TRBV28 and TRBJ1-6; D not certain. The source material was naive CD4+ T cells from blood. The source is a young man with type 1 diabetes. CDR3 sequence reads: CASSFGQWTSPLHF. In DNA form, the CDR3 reads TGTGCCAGCAGTTTCGGGCAATGGACCTCACCCCTCCACTTT.